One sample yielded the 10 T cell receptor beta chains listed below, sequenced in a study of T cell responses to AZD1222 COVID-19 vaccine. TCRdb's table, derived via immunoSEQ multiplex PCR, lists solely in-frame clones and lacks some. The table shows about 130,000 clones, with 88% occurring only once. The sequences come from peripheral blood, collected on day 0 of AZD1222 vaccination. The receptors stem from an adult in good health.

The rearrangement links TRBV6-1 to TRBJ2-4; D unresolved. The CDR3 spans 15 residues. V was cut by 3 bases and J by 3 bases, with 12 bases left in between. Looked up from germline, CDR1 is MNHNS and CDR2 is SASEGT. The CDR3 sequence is CASSDHMGGKNIQYF. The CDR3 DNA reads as TGTGCCAGCAGTGATCATATGGGCGGCAAAAACATTCAGTACTTC.

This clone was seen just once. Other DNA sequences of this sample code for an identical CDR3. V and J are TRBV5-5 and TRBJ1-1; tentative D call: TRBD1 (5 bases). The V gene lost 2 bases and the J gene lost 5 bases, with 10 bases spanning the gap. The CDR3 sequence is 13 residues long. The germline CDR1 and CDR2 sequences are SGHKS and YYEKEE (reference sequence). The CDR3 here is CASSFQGGTEAFF. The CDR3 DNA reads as TGTGCCAGCAGCTTCCAGGGTGGGACTGAAGCTTTCTTT. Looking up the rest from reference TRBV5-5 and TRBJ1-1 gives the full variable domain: DAGVTQSPTHLIKTRGQQVTLRCSPISGHKSVSWYQQVLGQGPQFIFQYYEKEERGRGNFPDRFSARQFPNYSSELNVNALLLGDSALYLCASSFQGGTEAFFGQGTRLTVV.

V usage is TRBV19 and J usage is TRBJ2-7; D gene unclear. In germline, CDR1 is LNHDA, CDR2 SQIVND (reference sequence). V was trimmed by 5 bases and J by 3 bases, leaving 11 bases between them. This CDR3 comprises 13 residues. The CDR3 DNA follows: TGTGCCAGTAGTTCCCCGGGTGTCTACGAGCAGTACTTC. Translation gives CASSSPGVYEQYF.

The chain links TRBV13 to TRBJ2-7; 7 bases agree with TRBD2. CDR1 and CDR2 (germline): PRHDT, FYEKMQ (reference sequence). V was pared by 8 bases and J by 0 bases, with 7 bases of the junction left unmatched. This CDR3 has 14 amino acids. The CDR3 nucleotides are TGTGCCAGCGGCGGACTAGTTTCCTCCTACGAGCAGTACTTC. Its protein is CASGGLVSSYEQYF.

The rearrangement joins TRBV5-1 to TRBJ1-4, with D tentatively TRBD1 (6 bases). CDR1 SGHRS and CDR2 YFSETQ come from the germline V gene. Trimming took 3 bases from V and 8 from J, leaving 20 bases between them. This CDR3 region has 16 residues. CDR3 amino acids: CASSSGTKGLDEKLFF. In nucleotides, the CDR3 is TGCGCCAGCAGCTCCGGGACAAAAGGCCTGGACGAAAAACTGTTTTTT. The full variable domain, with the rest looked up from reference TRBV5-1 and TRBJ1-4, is KAGVTQTPRYLIKTRGQQVTLSCSPISGHRSVSWYQQTPGQGLQFLFEYFSETQRNKGNFPGRFSGRQFSNSRSEMNVSTLELGDSALYLCASSSGTKGLDEKLFFGSGTQLSVL.

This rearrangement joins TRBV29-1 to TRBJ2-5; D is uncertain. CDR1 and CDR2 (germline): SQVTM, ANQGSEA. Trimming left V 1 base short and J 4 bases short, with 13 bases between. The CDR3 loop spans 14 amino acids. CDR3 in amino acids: CSVEVPERIETQYF. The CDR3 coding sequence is TGCAGCGTTGAAGTCCCAGAGAGGATAGAGACCCAGTACTTC.

CDR3 sequence (DNA): TGTGCCAGCAGCCTGGGGCGTCGGTTTATCGGGACTAGCGGGACAGGAGATACGCAGTATTTT. This sequence encodes CASSLGRRFIGTSGTGDTQYF. The chain has TRBV7-6 and TRBJ2-3; TRBD2 matches 13 bases. Germline V gene data show CDR1 as SGHVS and CDR2 as FNYEAQ. This CDR3 has 21 amino acids. Losses at the gene ends were 5 bases for V and 5 bases for J; bases not matched to a gene: 22.

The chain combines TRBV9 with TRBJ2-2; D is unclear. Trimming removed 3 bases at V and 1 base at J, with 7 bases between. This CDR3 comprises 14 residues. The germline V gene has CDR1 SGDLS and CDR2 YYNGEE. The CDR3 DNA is TGTGCCAGCAGCGGACCCGGGAACACCGGGGAGCTGTTTTTT. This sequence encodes CASSGPGNTGELFF.

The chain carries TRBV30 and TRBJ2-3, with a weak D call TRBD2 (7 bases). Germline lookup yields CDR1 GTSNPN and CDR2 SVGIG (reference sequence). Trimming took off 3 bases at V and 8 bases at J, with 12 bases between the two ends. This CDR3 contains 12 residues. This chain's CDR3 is CAWRGGAATQYF. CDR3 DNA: TGTGCCTGGAGGGGGGGGGCCGCTACGCAGTATTTT.

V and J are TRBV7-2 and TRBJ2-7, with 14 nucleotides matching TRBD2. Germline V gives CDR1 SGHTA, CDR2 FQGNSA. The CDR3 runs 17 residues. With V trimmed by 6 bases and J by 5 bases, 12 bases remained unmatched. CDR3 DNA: TGTGCCAGCAGATCCGCCGGGACTAGCGGGAGTAGCCACGAGCAGTACTTC. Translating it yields CASRSAGTSGSSHEQYF.